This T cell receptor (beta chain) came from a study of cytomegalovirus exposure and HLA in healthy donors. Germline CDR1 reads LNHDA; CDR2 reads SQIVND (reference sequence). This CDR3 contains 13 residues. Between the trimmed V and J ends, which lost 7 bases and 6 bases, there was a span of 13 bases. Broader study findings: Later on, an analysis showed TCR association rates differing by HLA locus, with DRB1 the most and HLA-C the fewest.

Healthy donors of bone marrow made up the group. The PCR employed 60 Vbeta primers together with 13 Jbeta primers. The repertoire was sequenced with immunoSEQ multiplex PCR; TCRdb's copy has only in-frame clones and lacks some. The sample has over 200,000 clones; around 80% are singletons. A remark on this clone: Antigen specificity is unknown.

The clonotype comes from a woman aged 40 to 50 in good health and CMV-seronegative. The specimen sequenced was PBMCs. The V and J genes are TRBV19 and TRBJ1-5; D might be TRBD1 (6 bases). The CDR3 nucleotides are TGTGCCAGTATGGGGGGGGCTAGTCAGCCCCAGCATTTT. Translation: CASMGGASQPQHF.